Included here is one T cell receptor beta chain sequence, with context. This clone's antigen is unknown. The sample holds no much larger clone one base away, and base qualities are not on file. Using the deep immunoSEQ assay, multiplex PCR amplified TCR CDR3 regions from genomic DNA. For each cell subset, the extracted genomic DNA was distributed evenly across all wells of several immunoSEQ 96-well plates, and each plate served as one replicate. For sorted subsets, approximately 200 ng of genomic DNA, equivalent to 25,000 to 30,000 T cell genomes, went into each replicate PCR. The purified libraries were quantified using a Qubit 3.0 fluorometer, sized with a Bioanalyzer 2100, and then quantified again using the KAPA Library Quantification kit. Every immunoSEQ 96-well plate was sequenced on a dedicated single-read 150-cycle Illumina NextSeq 550 flow cell. In the original analysis: Because the immunoSEQ output held only junctional sequences and lacked quality scores, the filtering could not match the filtering applied to full-length reads. Sequences were annotated with PyIR, a Python wrapper for IgBLAST v1.9, and V/J genes and CDR3 were assigned using IMGT germline references. Any read was removed if the V/J assignment was weak (E-value above 1e-6), the CDR3 was missing, or the read contained stop codons, out-of-frame junctions, or ambiguous translated residues. V3J clonotypes were defined as sequences sharing an identical inferred V gene, J gene, and CDR3 amino acid sequence. The percentage overlap between two repertoires was calculated by dividing the number of shared unique clonotypes by the size of the smaller repertoire. Richness of each repertoire was evaluated using RTK rarefaction, the Chao1 estimator, and Recon v2.1 estimates of unobserved clonotypes. Generation probabilities for all TCRbeta clonotypes obtained by the gDNA method from several donors were computed using OLGA. Imported from immuneACCESS, the table was reduced by TCRdb to in-frame sequences with V and J called. These copies leave out some clones; in studies compared against another copy, an unresolved V gene accounts for under half, and the cause of the remainder is not known. V and J calls and clone size come straight from that table; D and trimming were deduced from the DNA. This sample holds 980,000 or so clones; 70% to 85% were observed only once. The ten largest make up around 1.5% of the sample.

The donors were healthy, HIV-negative adults with no recently reported acute infections or vaccinations. Every donor was a Caucasian adult residing in Nashville, Tennessee, USA. CD4+ T cells were enriched by magnetic negative selection; naive cells were then positively selected on CD45RA, and the negative fraction formed the memory subset. Blood was collected by leukapheresis, and PBMCs were isolated by Ficoll-Histopaque density gradient centrifugation and then cryopreserved in liquid nitrogen vapor phase. Analytical flow cytometry was used to check the purity and quantity of every magnetically sorted T cell population. Genomic DNA was isolated from each sorted fraction and quantified by UV absorbance on a Nanodrop 2000c. The data derive from a study of shared clonotypes between healthy human individuals (dated by TCRdb to 2018 to 2020). At the level of the whole study: A few men and two women, aged 18 to 49 years, made up the cohort. Libraries were prepared and TCR repertoires were sequenced by different laboratories using diverse techniques, in order to increase sequencing depth and limit assay-specific biases. For each donor, three plates each were used for CD4 naive and CD4 memory, two plates were used for CD8 naive, and one plate was used for CD8 memory. Leukapheresis yielded between about 0.94 and 9 billion PBMCs per donor. To estimate repertoire size and how much clonotypes are shared between individuals, the study performed deep sequencing of blood TCR repertoires from a handful of healthy adults.

Study-level results and caveats: Higher generation probabilities were observed for clonotypes shared by all four sorted-subset donors than for non-shared clonotypes. Across a few donors, roughly 5.4% of naive CD4, over 3% of naive CD8, under 2.5% of memory CD4, and roughly 0.41% of memory CD8 clonotypes were shared. Pairwise subsampling led to the expectation that sequencing depth would affect the degree of clonotype sharing among donors. Naive subsets generally had larger estimated clonotype richness than memory subsets did. Because the study included a small number of donors, the genetic and exposure-history diversity represented was limited. Only blood was sampled, and tissue TCR repertoires likely differ from those in blood. Rarefaction of sorted-subset datasets indicated incomplete sequencing despite the large sequencing depth.

Source material: memory CD4+ T cells sorted from blood. In light of the paper, this sample's cell subset or site label describes: CD45RA-negative fraction. This receptor was taken from a man between 18 and 29 years old in good health.

In nucleotides, the sequence is TGTGCCAGCAGCCTCCTGGGGACAGGGGGAGCTGAAAAACTGTTTTTT. Its coded protein is CASSLLGTGGAEKLFF. The chain was built from TRBV11-1 and TRBJ1-4, and 11 junction bases match TRBD1. Taken from cysteine to phenylalanine, the CDR3 has 16 residues. Only the CDR3 DNA is retained, 48 bases long and in frame from the first base. Taken from the germline V gene (reference sequence), the CDR1 and CDR2 loops are SGHAT and FQDESV. V is pruned by 5 bases and J by 7 bases, leaving 9 bases of the junction without a gene match.